The 9 T cell receptor beta chains presented below share a single source sample, sequenced in a study of blood T cell repertoires in COVID-19. Produced via immunoSEQ multiplex PCR; TCRdb's table is partial and in-frame only. This sample has approximately 240,000 clones, with around 87% found just once. The sample taken for sequencing was PBMCs or T cells enriched from blood (not recorded which). Receptors originate from a woman younger than 35 in a cohort exposed to, infected with or recovered from COVID-19 (not recorded which).

The gene calls are TRBV5-1 and TRBJ2-4; D remains unclear. This CDR3 comprises 13 residues. V lost 4 bases and J 5 bases, leaving 10 bases between the germline ends. The germline V gene encodes CDR1 SGHRS and CDR2 YFSETQ. The CDR3 DNA follows: TGCGCCAGCAGCGGCCTCGTGGAAAACATTCAGTACTTC. Translation: CASSGLVENIQYF.

This chain links TRBV30 with TRBJ2-5; weak D call: TRBD2 (6 bases). CDR1 is GTSNPN, CDR2 SVGIG, per germline (reference sequence). V lost 2 bases and J 1 base, leaving 11 bases between the germline ends. CDR3 length: 14 amino acids. CDR3: CAWSRSGRQETQYF. Written as DNA, the CDR3 is TGTGCCTGGAGTAGAAGCGGGCGCCAAGAGACCCAGTACTTC.

This sequence joins TRBV3-1 (or the pseudogene TRBV3-2) and TRBJ2-3; 7 bases map to TRBD1. Looked up from germline, CDR1 is LGHDT and CDR2 is YNNKEL (reference sequence). V lost 3 bases, J lost 0 bases, and 18 bases stayed unmatched. CDR3 length: 20 residues. The CDR3 DNA is TGTGCCAGCAGCCACCCGGGACAGTTATCGCTCCGTCCTAGCACAGATACGCAGTATTTT. Encoded protein: CASSHPGQLSLRPSTDTQYF.

The chain has TRBV7-9 and TRBJ1-2, with D perhaps TRBD1 (6 bases). From germline, CDR1 is SEHNR and CDR2 FQNEAQ (reference sequence). This CDR3 contains 13 residues. Between the trimmed V and J ends, which lost 5 bases and 3 bases, there was a span of 10 bases. CDR3 residues: CASSLRTDYGYTF. Written as DNA, the CDR3 is TGTGCCAGCAGCCTACGGACAGACTATGGCTACACCTTC.

This chain uses TRBV7-8 with TRBJ1-1, with 7 bases matching TRBD1. Unmatched junction bases numbered 9, after V lost 5 bases and J lost 0 bases. The V gene's germline CDR1 is SGHVS and CDR2 FQNEAQ. The CDR3 is made up of 16 amino acids. CDR3 sequence reads: CASSQGGGPMNTEAFF. The CDR3 DNA sequence: TGTGCCAGCAGCCAAGGGGGCGGACCCATGAACACTGAAGCTTTCTTT.

The V and J genes are TRBV27 and TRBJ1-5; D unresolved. CDR3 length: 15 amino acids. Germline V lookup: CDR1 MNHEY, CDR2 SMNVEV (reference sequence). V lost 5 bases and J 2 bases, leaving 13 bases between the germline ends. The chain's CDR3 is CASSPLREGNQPQHF. The CDR3 coding sequence is TGTGCCAGCAGTCCCCTGAGGGAGGGCAATCAGCCCCAGCATTTT.

The chain employs TRBV12-3 or TRBV12-4 and TRBJ1-2; TRBD1 is a possible D gene (6 bases). Deletions cut 5 bases from V and 6 bases from J, with 13 bases between. The CDR3 runs 13 residues. Here the CDR3 DNA reads TGTGCCAGCAGTGGGTCGGGGGGCGATGGCTACACCTTC. It codes for CASSGSGGDGYTF.

The chain has TRBV28 and TRBJ2-4, with 9 bases matching TRBD1. V lost 6 bases and J lost 1; bases outside the gene matches: 1. This CDR3 is built from 14 residues. Germline V gene sequence: CDR1 MDHEN, CDR2 SYDVKM. Here the CDR3 DNA reads TGTGCCAGCAGACAGGGGGCGGCCAAAAACATTCAGTACTTC. This encodes CASRQGAAKNIQYF.

The CDR3, as DNA: TGTGCCAGCAGCGCCTGGGGGACAATGAACACTGAAGCTTTCTTT. Translating gives CASSAWGTMNTEAFF. J is TRBJ1-1 and V is TRBV7-3, with D perhaps matching TRBD1 (6 bases). The CDR3 sequence is 15 residues long. The V and J ends lost 5 bases and 0 bases respectively, with 13 bases between them. Germline V gene sequence: CDR1 SGHTA, CDR2 FQGTGA. Using reference TRBV7-3 and TRBJ1-1 for the parts outside the CDR3, the full variable domain is GAGVSQTPSNKVTEKGKYVELRCDPISGHTALYWYRQSLGQGPEFLIYFQGTGAADDSGLPNDRFFAVRPEGSVSTLKIQRTERGDSAVYLCASSAWGTMNTEAFFGQGTRLTVV.